This entry features one TCR beta chain sequence. This specimen belongs to a study of blood T cell repertoires in COVID-19. V lost 5 bases, J lost 6 bases, and 14 bases lay in between. The length of the CDR3 is 14 residues. From germline, CDR1 is MNHEY and CDR2 SMNVEV (reference sequence). Assay used: immunoSEQ multiplex PCR; TCRdb lists only in-frame clones, some missing. Here the sample spans about 400,000 clones, just under 90% being singletons. Recovery among Cohort 3 donors was established by two negative PCRs, clearance, or symptom resolution. The J gene is TRBJ1-5, the V gene TRBV27; weak D call: TRBD1 (6 bases). The TCR comes from a woman aged 25 to 39 who had recovered from COVID-19. The sample taken for sequencing was PBMCs or T cells enriched from blood (not recorded which). Here the CDR3 reads CASSAQGGGQPQHF. The CDR3 DNA reads as TGTGCCAGCAGTGCACAGGGCGGAGGTCAGCCCCAGCATTTT.